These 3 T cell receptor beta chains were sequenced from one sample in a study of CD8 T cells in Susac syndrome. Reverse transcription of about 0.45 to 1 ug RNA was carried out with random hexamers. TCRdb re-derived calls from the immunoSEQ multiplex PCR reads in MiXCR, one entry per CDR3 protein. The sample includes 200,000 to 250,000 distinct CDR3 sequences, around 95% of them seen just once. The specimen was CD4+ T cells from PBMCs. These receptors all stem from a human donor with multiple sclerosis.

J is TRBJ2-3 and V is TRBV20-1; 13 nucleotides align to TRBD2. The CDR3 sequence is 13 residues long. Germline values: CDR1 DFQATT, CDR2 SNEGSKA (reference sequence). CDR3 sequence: CTPGLAGKDTQYF. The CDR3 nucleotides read TGCACTCCGGGACTAGCGGGGAAAGATACGCAGTATTTT.

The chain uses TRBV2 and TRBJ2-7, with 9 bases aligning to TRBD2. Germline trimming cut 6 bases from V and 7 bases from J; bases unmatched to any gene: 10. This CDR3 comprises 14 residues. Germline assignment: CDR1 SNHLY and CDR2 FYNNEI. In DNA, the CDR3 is TGTGCCAGCAGCCGACTAGCGGCCGCGGGTGAGCAGTACTTC. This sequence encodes CASSRLAAAGEQYF.

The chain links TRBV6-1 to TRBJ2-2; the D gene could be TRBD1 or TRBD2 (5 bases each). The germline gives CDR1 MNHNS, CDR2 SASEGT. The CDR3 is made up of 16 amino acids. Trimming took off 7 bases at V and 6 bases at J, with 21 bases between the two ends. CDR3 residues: CASNLPTGARPGELFF. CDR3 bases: TGTGCCAGCAACCTGCCAACCGGGGCCCGACCCGGGGAGCTGTTTTTT.